Presented here are 24 T cell receptor beta chains from one specimen sequenced in a study of T-cell reconstitution after alpha-beta-depleted transplantation in children. Study findings and constraints: Newly generated T cells supplied most T-cell counts and diversity one year post-transplant.

These TCRs' antigens remain unknown. Preparation of the TCRbeta library used unique molecular identifiers. TCRdb passed the PCR reads through MiXCR, listing each CDR3 protein once. Counted here are approximately 300,000 distinct CDR3 sequences, 7.5% to 9% occurring once; the ten biggest clones make up around 10%. Sequenced here: peripheral blood, sampled 360 days after TCRalphabeta/CD19-depleted stem cell transplant. The receptors were sampled from a female patient under 10 years old who had a stem cell transplant for Fanconi anemia, so the T cells may come from the graft donor.

In this sample, this clonotype turned up many times. This rearrangement joins TRBV20-1 to TRBJ1-5, with TRBD1 as a possible D gene (5 bases). The CDR3 runs 14 residues. V was pared by 1 base and J by 0 bases, with 7 bases between. Looked up from germline, CDR1 is DFQATT and CDR2 is SNEGSKA (reference sequence). CDR3 bases: TGCAGTGCTAGAGCAGGGTCTAGCAATCAGCCCCAGCATTTT. Its translation is CSARAGSSNQPQHF.

This clonotype was observed at least ten times. The V call is TRBV29-1, the J call TRBJ2-2; TRBD1 matches at 10 bases. Per germline, CDR1 SQVTM and CDR2 ANQGSEA. With 6 bases clipped from V and 5 bases from J, the junction kept 6 bases outside the gene matches. CDR3 size: 14 residues. The CDR3 DNA reads TGCAGCGTGGCCGGGACAGGGGTTACCGGGGAGCTGTTTTTT. Translation gives CSVAGTGVTGELFF.

Only a few counts were recorded for this clonotype. The chain joins TRBV7-9 to TRBJ1-4; 7 bases agree with TRBD1. The CDR3 runs 15 residues. In germline, CDR1 is SEHNR, CDR2 FQNEAQ (reference sequence). V gave up 5 bases and J gave up 3 bases; unmatched junction bases: 6. CDR3 region: CASSPAGQPNEKLFF. CDR3 DNA sequence: TGTGCCAGCAGCCCCGCGGGACAGCCTAATGAAAAACTGTTTTTT.

CDR3 residues: CASSLRRGPDPNTGELFF. CDR3 bases: TGTGCCAGCAGCTTGCGACGGGGGCCCGACCCGAACACCGGGGAGCTGTTTTTT. The chain joins TRBV5-5 to TRBJ2-2; either TRBD1 or TRBD2 may supply D (6 bases each). V was shortened by 1 base and J by 0 bases, with 16 bases between the two germline ends. CDR1 and CDR2 from the germline V gene are SGHKS and YYEKEE (reference sequence). This CDR3 is 18 amino acids long.

This clonotype was observed at least ten times. The chain combines TRBV6-1 with TRBJ1-5; 9 nucleotides agree with TRBD1. The CDR3 length is 15 residues. The trim removed 6 bases at V and 5 bases at J, leaving 8 bases unmatched. Germline V lookup: CDR1 MNHNS, CDR2 SASEGT. CDR3 in amino acids: CASRTGGPGDQPQHF. For the CDR3, the DNA is TGTGCCAGCAGAACAGGGGGCCCAGGCGATCAGCCCCAGCATTTT.

This clonotype was picked up a small number of times. V usage is TRBV11-2 and J usage is TRBJ2-5; D is perhaps TRBD2 (7 bases). With 5 bases removed from V and 7 bases from J, the gap between germline ends came to 17 bases. Germline values: CDR1 SGHAT, CDR2 FQNNGV. CDR3 length: 14 amino acids. CDR3 residues: CASSEARGGGTQYF. The DNA of the CDR3 is TGTGCCAGCAGCGAGGCCAGGGGAGGGGGGACCCAGTACTTC.

The chain recombines TRBV12-3 or TRBV12-4 with TRBJ1-2, with 10 nucleotides matching TRBD1. The V segment lost 2 bases and the J segment 3 bases; nucleotides outside the gene matches: 9. The CDR3 is 17 amino acids. The CDR3 spells CASSLIVGTGAYYGYTF. The CDR3 DNA reads TGTGCCAGCAGTTTAATAGTGGGGACAGGGGCCTACTATGGCTACACCTTC.

The sample holds many counts of this clonotype. The V call is TRBV7-2, the J call TRBJ2-7; 10 bases map to TRBD2. The junction had 13 bases not matched to a gene; V was cut back by 7 bases and J by 1 base. CDR1 SGHTA and CDR2 FQGNSA come from the germline V gene. The CDR3 is 17 amino acids. The chain's CDR3 is CASIIQAGLAASYEQYF. CDR3 bases: TGTGCCAGCATTATTCAAGCCGGACTAGCGGCTTCCTACGAGCAGTACTTC. Variable domain in full (rest from reference TRBV7-2 and TRBJ2-7): GAGVSQSPSNKVTEKGKDVELRCDPISGHTALYWYRQSLGQGLEFLIYFQGNSAPDKSGLPSDRFSAERTGGSVSTLTIQRTQQEDSAVYLCASIIQAGLAASYEQYFGPGTRLTVT.

This clonotype was counted between two and nine times. This chain connects TRBV5-1 to TRBJ2-5, with TRBD2 identical over 14 bases. The ends lost 0 bases at V and 5 bases at J; junction bases unmatched: 3. This CDR3 is built from 16 residues. Germline V gene data show CDR1 as SGHRS and CDR2 as YFSETQ. DNA for the CDR3: TGCGCCAGCAGCTTGGGACTAGCGGGGGGGCACGAGACCCAGTACTTC. Translation: CASSLGLAGGHETQYF.

The chain links TRBV20-1 to TRBJ2-1, with 16 bases matching TRBD2. J gave up 6 bases and V 4 bases, and 9 bases lay outside the gene matches. The CDR3 has 17 residues. Per germline, CDR1 DFQATT and CDR2 SNEGSKA (reference sequence). The CDR3 loop reads CSATGLAGGKAGNEQFF. The CDR3 bases are TGCAGTGCTACGGGACTAGCGGGAGGGAAGGCGGGCAATGAGCAGTTCTTC.

Ten or more counts support this clonotype. The chain recombines TRBV12-3 or TRBV12-4 with TRBJ2-7; possibly TRBD1 for D (5 bases). CDR3 size: 15 residues. V lost 5 bases and J lost 0, with 14 bases in between. CDR3 protein: CASSLETALSYEQYF. Here the CDR3 DNA reads TGTGCCAGCAGTCTCGAGACAGCCCTCTCCTACGAGCAGTACTTC.

Many counts were recorded for this clonotype. The chain is built from TRBV6-5 and TRBJ2-1, with unresolved D. V lost 3 bases, J lost 7 bases, and 16 bases lay in between. CDR1 and CDR2 from the germline V gene are MNHEY and SVGAGI. The CDR3 runs to 15 residues. The CDR3 reads CASSYFSFDGNEQFF. CDR3 in DNA: TGTGCCAGCAGTTATTTCTCATTTGATGGGAATGAGCAGTTCTTC.

This clonotype was recorded at least ten times. This chain uses TRBV7-2 with TRBJ1-5; a possible D gene is TRBD1 (5 bases). Germline CDR1 reads SGHTA; CDR2 reads FQGNSA. The CDR3 spans 14 residues. V gave up 6 bases and J gave up 4 bases, with 13 bases separating them. CDR3 coding DNA: TGTGCCAGCAGTCCGACGGGGGGAAATCAGCCCCAGCATTTT. Its translation is CASSPTGGNQPQHF.

The V and J genes are TRBV14 and TRBJ2-7, with TRBD1 as a possible D gene (6 bases). Deletions cut 3 bases from V and 2 bases from J, with 11 bases between. Per the germline V gene, CDR1 is SGHDN and CDR2 is FVKESK. The CDR3 loop spans 14 amino acids. The CDR3 DNA reads TGTGCCAGCAGCCACCTTGGACAGACCTACGAGCAGTACTTC. As protein: CASSHLGQTYEQYF.

Ten or more counts support this clonotype. V gene TRBV2 combines with J gene TRBJ2-7; tentative D call: TRBD1 (6 bases). Germline V lookup: CDR1 SNHLY, CDR2 FYNNEI. The CDR3 consists of 15 residues. V was pared by 7 bases and J by 1 base, with 17 bases between. CDR3 in amino acids: CASTPQRTVSYEQYF. The CDR3 DNA reads as TGTGCCAGCACCCCACAGCGGACAGTTTCCTACGAGCAGTACTTC.

J is TRBJ2-5 and V is TRBV18; maybe TRBD1 (5 bases). CDR1 KGHSH and CDR2 LQKENI come from the germline V gene. Trimming took 8 bases from V and 4 from J, leaving 17 bases between them. The CDR3 covers 14 residues. The CDR3 here is CASTTRTPGETQYF. The CDR3 DNA reads TGTGCCAGCACGACCCGGACACCGGGAGAGACCCAGTACTTC.

In its sample, this clonotype was seen a few times. V and J are TRBV2 and TRBJ1-5, with 9 bases fitting TRBD1. The J segment lost 11 bases and the V segment lost 11 bases, leaving 13 bases of the junction unmatched. CDR1 and CDR2 from the germline V gene are SNHLY and FYNNEI. The CDR3 extends over 13 amino acids. In nucleotides, the CDR3 is TGTGCCTCCCGGGACAGGGACCTTTTAGCCCAGCATTTT. Translated: CASRDRDLLAQHF.

The chain combines TRBV21-1 with TRBJ2-7; no check of the table's D call, TRBD1, against the DNA was made. TRBV21-1 is classified as a pseudogene. The CDR3 extends over 16 amino acids. The CDR3 nucleotides are TGTGCCAGCAGCAAAGGGAGGGGGCGCCCGTGCTACGAGCAGTACTTC. As protein: CASSKGRGRPCYEQYF.

In this sample, this clonotype turned up many times. The chain has TRBV7-9 and TRBJ2-1; TRBD1 is a possible D gene (5 bases). The germline CDR1 and CDR2 sequences are SEHNR and FQNEAQ (reference sequence). Trimming left V 5 bases short and J 9 bases short, with 8 bases between. The CDR3 spans 11 residues. The CDR3 DNA reads TGTGCCAGCAGCCAGGGCAGTGAGCAGTTCTTC. Residues: CASSQGSEQFF.

V usage is TRBV11-2 and J usage is TRBJ2-7; 7 bases map to TRBD2. Germline values: CDR1 SGHAT, CDR2 FQNNGV. The CDR3 sequence is 14 residues long. V was pared by 1 base and J by 7 bases, with 7 bases of the junction left unmatched. CDR3 DNA: TGTGCCAGCAGCTTAGGTACTAGCGTCGGGGAGCAGTACGTC. It encodes CASSLGTSVGEQYV.

This clonotype was counted ten times or more. An end of the junction differs from the germline gene, which may be a read error. The V gene is TRBV20-1, the J gene TRBJ2-1, with TRBD2 matching 7 bases. The CDR3 has 8 amino acids. Germline loops: CDR1 DFQATT, CDR2 SNEGSKA (reference sequence). Here the CDR3 DNA reads TGCAGTGCTACCGGGACTACCTTC. Amino acids: CSATGTTF.

J is TRBJ1-2 and V is TRBV28, with 11 positions matching TRBD1. Germline-derived CDR1 and CDR2 are MDHEN and SYDVKM. This CDR3 region has 15 residues. Losses at the gene ends were 7 bases for V and 5 bases for J; bases not matched to a gene: 9. The CDR3 DNA reads TGTGCCAGCAACTCCGGGACAGGGGGTCGATATGGCTACACCTTC. It translates to CASNSGTGGRYGYTF.

This clonotype was seen only a few times. J is TRBJ2-3 and V is TRBV25-1; possibly TRBD2 for D (6 bases). The V end lost 6 bases, the J end lost 5 bases, and 12 bases lay between the germline ends. CDR1 MGHDK and CDR2 SYGVNS come from the germline V gene. There are 13 residues in the CDR3. CDR3 in amino acids: CASRLADRDTQYF. DNA of the CDR3: TGTGCCAGCAGGTTAGCGGATAGAGATACGCAGTATTTT.

This clonotype was recorded at least ten times. The chain employs TRBV5-1 and TRBJ2-1, with TRBD2 identical over 9 bases. The V gene's germline CDR1 is SGHRS and CDR2 YFSETQ. The CDR3 is 17 amino acids. V was pared by 3 bases and J by 4 bases, with 11 bases of the junction left unmatched. CDR3 loop: CASSWALGSGGYNEQFF. The CDR3 DNA reads TGCGCCAGCAGCTGGGCCCTCGGTAGCGGGGGTTACAATGAGCAGTTCTTC.